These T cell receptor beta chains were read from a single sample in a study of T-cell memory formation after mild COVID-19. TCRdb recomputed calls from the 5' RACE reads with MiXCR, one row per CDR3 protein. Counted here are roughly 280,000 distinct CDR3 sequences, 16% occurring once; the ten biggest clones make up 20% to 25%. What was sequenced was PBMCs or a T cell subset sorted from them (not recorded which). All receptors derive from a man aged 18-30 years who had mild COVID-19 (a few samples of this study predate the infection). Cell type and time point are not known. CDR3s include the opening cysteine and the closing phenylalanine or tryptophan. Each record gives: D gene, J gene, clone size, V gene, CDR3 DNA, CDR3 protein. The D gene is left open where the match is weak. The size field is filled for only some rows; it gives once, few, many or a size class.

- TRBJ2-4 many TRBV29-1 TGCAGCGTTACCCCAGGGGTCAAAAACATTCAGTACTTC CSVTPGVKNIQYF
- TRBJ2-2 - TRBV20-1 TGCAGTCTCAGCTCCGCGAACACCGGGGAGCTGTTTTTT CSLSSANTGELFF
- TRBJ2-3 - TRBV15 TGTGCCACCAGCATTTCAGGGGATACGCAGTATTTT CATSISGDTQYF
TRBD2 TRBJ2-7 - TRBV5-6 TGTGCCAGCAGCCTATACACGGGGGGGAGCTCCTACGAGCAGTACTTC CASSLYTGGSSYEQYF
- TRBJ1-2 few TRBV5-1 TGCGCCAGCAGCTTGGCGGGAGGACGCTATGGCTACACCTTC CASSLAGGRYGYTF
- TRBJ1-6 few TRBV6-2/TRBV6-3 TGTGCCAGCAGTTACGACGGATATTCGGCCTATAATTCACCCCTCCACTTT CASSYDGYSAYNSPLHF
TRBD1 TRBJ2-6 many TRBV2 TGTGCCAGCAGTGAGGGACAGGGGCCTGGGGCCAACGTCCTGACTTTC CASSEGQGPGANVLTF
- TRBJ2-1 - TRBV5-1 TGCGCCAGCAGCTTGGTTTTCCAGGGGCCCAGTAATGAGCAGTTCTTC CASSLVFQGPSNEQFF
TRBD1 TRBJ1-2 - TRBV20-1 TGCAGTGCCACCGGTGGACAGGGGGATGGCTACACCTTC CSATGGQGDGYTF
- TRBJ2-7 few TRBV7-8 TGTGCCAGCAGCGCCTGGGACGGGACTTCCTACGAGCAGTACTTC CASSAWDGTSYEQYF
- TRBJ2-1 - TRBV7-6 TGTGCCAGCAGAGACTCCGGGACGGGGTACAATGAGCAGTTCTTC CASRDSGTGYNEQFF
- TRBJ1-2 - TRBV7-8 TGTGCCAGCAGTGGGTGGGGAAGGTCCAACTATGGCTACACCTTC CASSGWGRSNYGYTF
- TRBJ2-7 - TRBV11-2 TGTGCCAGCAGCCAGATGGGGTCTACCCTCTCCGAGCAGTACTTC CASSQMGSTLSEQYF
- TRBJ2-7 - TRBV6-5 TGTGCCAGCAGTTACTCGCCAGACTCCTACGAGCAGTACTTC CASSYSPDSYEQYF
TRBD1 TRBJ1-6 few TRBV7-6 TGTGCCAGCAGCCCGACGGAGGGAGGGGGCGCTTCACCCCTCCACTTT CASSPTEGGGASPLHF
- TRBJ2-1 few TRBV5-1 TGCGCCAGCACCCAAATGGCCCCTGGAAGGGAGCAGTTCTTC CASTQMAPGREQFF
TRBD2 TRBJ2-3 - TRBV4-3 TGCGCCAGCAGCCATCTAGCGGGGGGAGGGGGCGCAGATACGCAGTATTTT CASSHLAGGGGADTQYF
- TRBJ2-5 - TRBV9 TGTGCCAGCAGCGTACGGGGCCAAGAGACCCAGTACTTC CASSVRGQETQYF
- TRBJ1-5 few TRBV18 TGTGCCAGCTCAACAGGCGAGGGGAGCGGCCAGCCCCAGCATTTT CASSTGEGSGQPQHF
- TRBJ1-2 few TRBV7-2 TGTGCCAGCGTATGGGGGACCGGGGGCTACACCTTC CASVWGTGGYTF
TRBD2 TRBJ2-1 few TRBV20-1 TGCAGTGCTAGCGGGGGGGCCGGAGAGCAGTTCTTC CSASGGAGEQFF
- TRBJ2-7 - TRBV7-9 TGTGCCAGCAGCCCAAGGGACCCCGGACACTACGAGCAGTACTTC CASSPRDPGHYEQYF
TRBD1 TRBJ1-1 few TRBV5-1 TGCGCCAGCAGCTTGCTACAGGGGGCGGGGGCTGAAGCTTTCTTT CASSLLQGAGAEAFF
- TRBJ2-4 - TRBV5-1 TGCGCCAGCAGCTCAGGAGGGGACGAAAACATTCAGTACTTC CASSSGGDENIQYF
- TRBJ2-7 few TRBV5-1 TGCGCCAGCAGCCTGGAACCGTTGGGGGCAGGACCCTACGAGCAGTACTTC CASSLEPLGAGPYEQYF
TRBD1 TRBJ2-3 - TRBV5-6 TGTGCCAGCAGACCAACAGGGGTCGCAGATACGCAGTATTTT CASRPTGVADTQYF
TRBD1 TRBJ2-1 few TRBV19 TGTGCCAGTAGTCCAACGCGACAGGGGAGATCAGATGAGCAGTTCTTC CASSPTRQGRSDEQFF
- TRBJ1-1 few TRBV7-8 TGTGCCAGCAGCTTAGCGGGGACGGAAAGGGAAGCTTTCTTT CASSLAGTEREAFF
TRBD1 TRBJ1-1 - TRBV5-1 TGCGCCAGCTATACCGGGACAGGGACTGAAGCTTTCTTT CASYTGTGTEAFF
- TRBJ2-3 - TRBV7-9 TGTGCCAGCAGCTTGAGCGGTCGCACAGATACGCAGTATTTT CASSLSGRTDTQYF
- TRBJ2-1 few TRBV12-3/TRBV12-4 TGTGCCAGCAGGGGGACGGGCCACAATGAGCAGTTCTTC CASRGTGHNEQFF
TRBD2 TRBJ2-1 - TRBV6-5 TGTGCCAGTACGTGGAAGGGAGGGAATGAGCAGTTCTTC CASTWKGGNEQFF
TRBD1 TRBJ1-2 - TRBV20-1 TGCAGTGCTAGGCCACAGGGGAGACCGGGCGGCTACACCTTC CSARPQGRPGGYTF
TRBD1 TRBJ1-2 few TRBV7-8 TGTGCCAGCAGCACCAAACAGGGGCTGGGCTATGGCTACACCTTC CASSTKQGLGYGYTF
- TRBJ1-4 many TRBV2 TGTGCCAGCAAACGGGACGTACATAATGAAAAACTGTTTTTT CASKRDVHNEKLFF
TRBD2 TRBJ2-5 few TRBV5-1 TGCGCCAGCAGCTTTGGGACTAGCGGGGGACCTAAAGAGACCCAGTACTTC CASSFGTSGGPKETQYF
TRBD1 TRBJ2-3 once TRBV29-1 TGCAGCGTTGAGGGGACAGGGGTAGGAGATACGCAGTATTTT CSVEGTGVGDTQYF
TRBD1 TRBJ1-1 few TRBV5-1 TGCGCCAGCGCCAAGGGGGCGAACACTGAAGCTTTCTTT CASAKGANTEAFF
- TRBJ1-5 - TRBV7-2 TGTGCCAGCAGCTTACAGGGAATCAATCAGCCCCAGCATTTT CASSLQGINQPQHF
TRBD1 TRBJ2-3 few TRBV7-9 TGTGCCAGCACCCAGGGTCCCGGGACAGGGGGAGATACGCAGTATTTT CASTQGPGTGGDTQYF
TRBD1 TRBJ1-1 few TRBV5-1 TGCGCCAGCAGCCTTGGCTGGGGGACAGAGAACACTGAAGCTTTCTTT CASSLGWGTENTEAFF
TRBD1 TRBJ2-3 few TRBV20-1 TGCAGTGCCAGCGACAGGGGCGCAGATACGCAGTATTTT CSASDRGADTQYF
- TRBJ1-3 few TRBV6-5 TGTGCCAGCAGTTACTCAGGGGGTTCCGGAAACACCATATATTTT CASSYSGGSGNTIYF
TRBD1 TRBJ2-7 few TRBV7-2 TGTGCCAGCAGCTCACCCCGACAGGGGACATACGAGCAGTACTTC CASSSPRQGTYEQYF
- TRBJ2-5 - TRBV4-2 TGTGCCAGCAGCCAGACAGCCGAGACCCAGTACTTC CASSQTAETQYF
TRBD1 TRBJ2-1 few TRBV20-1 TGCAGTGCTAGAGATCTGGACAGGGTGTGGAATGAGCAGTTCTTC CSARDLDRVWNEQFF
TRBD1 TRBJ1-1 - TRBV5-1 TGCGCCAGCACCGATCTGCCCGGGACAGGGGGCACTGAAGCTTTCTTT CASTDLPGTGGTEAFF